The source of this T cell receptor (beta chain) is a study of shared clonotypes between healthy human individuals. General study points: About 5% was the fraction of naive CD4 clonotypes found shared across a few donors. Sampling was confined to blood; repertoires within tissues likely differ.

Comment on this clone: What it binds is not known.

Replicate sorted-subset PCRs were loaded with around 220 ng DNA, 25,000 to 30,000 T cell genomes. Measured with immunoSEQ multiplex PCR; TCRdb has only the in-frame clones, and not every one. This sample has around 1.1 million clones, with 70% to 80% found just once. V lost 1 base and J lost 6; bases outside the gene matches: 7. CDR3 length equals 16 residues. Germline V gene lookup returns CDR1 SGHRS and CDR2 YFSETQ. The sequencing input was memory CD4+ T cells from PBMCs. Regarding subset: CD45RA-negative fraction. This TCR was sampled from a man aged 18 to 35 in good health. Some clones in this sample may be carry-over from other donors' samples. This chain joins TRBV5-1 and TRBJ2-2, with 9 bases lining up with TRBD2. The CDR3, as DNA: TGCGCCAGCAGCTTGCTGGCGGGAGGGCGTCCCGGGGAGCTGTTTTTT. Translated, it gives CASSLLAGGRPGELFF.